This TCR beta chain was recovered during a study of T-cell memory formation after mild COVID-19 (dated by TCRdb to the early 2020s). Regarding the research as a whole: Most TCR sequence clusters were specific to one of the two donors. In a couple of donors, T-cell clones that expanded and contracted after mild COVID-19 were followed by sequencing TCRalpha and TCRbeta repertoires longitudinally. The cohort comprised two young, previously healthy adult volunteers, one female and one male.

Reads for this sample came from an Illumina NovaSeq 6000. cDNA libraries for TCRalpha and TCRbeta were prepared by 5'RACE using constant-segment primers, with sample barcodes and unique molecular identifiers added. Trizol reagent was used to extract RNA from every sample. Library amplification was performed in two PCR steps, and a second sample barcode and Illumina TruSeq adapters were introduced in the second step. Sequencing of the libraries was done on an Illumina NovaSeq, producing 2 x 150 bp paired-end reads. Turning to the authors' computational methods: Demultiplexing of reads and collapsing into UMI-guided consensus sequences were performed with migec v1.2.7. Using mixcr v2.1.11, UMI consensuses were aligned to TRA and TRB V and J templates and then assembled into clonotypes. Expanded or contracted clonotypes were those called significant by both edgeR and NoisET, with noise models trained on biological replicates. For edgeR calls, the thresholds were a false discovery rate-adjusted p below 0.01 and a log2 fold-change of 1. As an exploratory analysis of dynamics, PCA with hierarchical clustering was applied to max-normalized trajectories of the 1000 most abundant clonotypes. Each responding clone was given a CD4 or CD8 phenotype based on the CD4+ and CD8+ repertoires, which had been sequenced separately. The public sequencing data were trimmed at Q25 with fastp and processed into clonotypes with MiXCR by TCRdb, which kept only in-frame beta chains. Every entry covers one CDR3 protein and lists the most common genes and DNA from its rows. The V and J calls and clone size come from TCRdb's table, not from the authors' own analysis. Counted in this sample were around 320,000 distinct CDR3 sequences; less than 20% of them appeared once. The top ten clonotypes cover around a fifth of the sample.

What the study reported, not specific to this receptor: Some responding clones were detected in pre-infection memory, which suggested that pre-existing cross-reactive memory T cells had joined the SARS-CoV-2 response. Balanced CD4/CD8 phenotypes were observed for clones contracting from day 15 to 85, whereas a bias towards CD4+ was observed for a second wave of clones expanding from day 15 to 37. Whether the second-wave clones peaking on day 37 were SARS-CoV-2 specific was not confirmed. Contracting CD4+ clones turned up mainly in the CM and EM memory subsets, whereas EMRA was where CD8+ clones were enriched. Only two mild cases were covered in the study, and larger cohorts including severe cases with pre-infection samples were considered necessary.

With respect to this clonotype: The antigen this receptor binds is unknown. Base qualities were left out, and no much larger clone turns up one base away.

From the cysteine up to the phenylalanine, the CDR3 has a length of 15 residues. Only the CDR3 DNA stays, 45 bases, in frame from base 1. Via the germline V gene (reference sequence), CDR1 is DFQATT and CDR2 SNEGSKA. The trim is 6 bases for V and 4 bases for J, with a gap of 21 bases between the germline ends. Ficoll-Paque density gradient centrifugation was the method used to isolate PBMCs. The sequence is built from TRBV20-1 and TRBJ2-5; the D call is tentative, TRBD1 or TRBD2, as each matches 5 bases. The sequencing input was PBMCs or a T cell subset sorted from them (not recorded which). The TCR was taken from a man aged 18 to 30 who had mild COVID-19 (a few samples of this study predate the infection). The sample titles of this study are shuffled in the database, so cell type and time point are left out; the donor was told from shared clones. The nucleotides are TGCAGTGCAAACAAAGCAGGGAGTTGGGCAGAGACCCAGTACTTC. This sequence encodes CSANKAGSWAETQYF.